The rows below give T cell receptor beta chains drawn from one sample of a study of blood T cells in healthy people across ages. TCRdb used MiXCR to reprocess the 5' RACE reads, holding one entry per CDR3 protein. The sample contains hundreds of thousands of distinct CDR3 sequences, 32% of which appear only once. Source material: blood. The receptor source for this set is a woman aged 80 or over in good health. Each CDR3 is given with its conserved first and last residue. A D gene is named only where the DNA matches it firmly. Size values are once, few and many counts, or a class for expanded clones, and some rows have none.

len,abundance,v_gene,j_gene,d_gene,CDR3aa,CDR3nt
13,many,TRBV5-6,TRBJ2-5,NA,CASSFAGGETQYF,TGTGCCAGCAGCTTTGCCGGCGGGGAGACCCAGTACTTC
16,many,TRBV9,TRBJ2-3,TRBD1,CASSPAGGRSTDTQYF,TGTGCCAGCAGCCCCGCAGGGGGCCGAAGCACAGATACGCAGTATTTT
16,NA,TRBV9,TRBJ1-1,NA,CASGVVDRFLGTEAFF,TGTGCCAGCGGCGTAGTTGACCGCTTTTTGGGCACTGAAGCTTTCTTT
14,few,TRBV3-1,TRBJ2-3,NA,CASSQLSSTDTQYF,TGTGCCAGCAGCCAACTAAGCAGCACAGATACGCAGTATTTT
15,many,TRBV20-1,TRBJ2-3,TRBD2,CSAQGGGRGTDTQYF,TGCAGTGCCCAAGGCGGGGGGCGGGGGACAGATACGCAGTATTTT
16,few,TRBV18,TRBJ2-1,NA,CASSPPSGGSYNEQFF,TGTGCCAGCTCACCACCGAGTGGTGGCTCCTACAATGAGCAGTTCTTC
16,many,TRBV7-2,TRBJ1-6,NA,CASSLAPGLGNSPLHF,TGTGCCAGCAGCTTAGCCCCAGGGTTAGGTAATTCACCCCTCCACTTT
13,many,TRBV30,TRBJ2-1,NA,CAWSADTHNEQFF,TGTGCCTGGAGTGCGGACACCCACAATGAGCAGTTCTTC
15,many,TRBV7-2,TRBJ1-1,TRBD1,CASSTTGGAGTEAFF,TGTGCCAGCAGCACTACAGGGGGCGCGGGCACTGAAGCTTTCTTT
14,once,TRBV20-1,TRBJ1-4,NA,CSAVSQGKGEKLFF,TGCAGTGCTGTCTCTCAAGGAAAAGGTGAAAAACTGTTTTTT